One and the same sample provided the 26 T cell receptor beta chains below, sequenced in a study of response to subunit inactivated influenza vaccine. TCRdb reprocessed the RT-PCR reads via MiXCR and lists one record per CDR3 protein. The table has 500,000 to 600,000 distinct CDR3 sequences, under 15% seen once. The sample in question was PBMCs from blood, obtained 40 to 50 days after vaccination. Source of these receptors: a man aged 45 to 65 who received an inactivated influenza vaccine.

This clonotype was seen many times. The J gene is TRBJ2-1, the V gene TRBV5-1; 11 positions match TRBD2. Germline V gene lookup returns CDR1 SGHRS and CDR2 YFSETQ. J gave up 8 bases and V 0 bases, and 7 bases lay outside the gene matches. This CDR3 has 16 residues. The CDR3: CASSLVGPSGRHEQFF. CDR3 DNA: TGCGCCAGCAGCTTGGTAGGTCCTAGCGGGAGGCATGAGCAGTTCTTC. The complete variable domain, with remaining parts taken from reference TRBV5-1 and TRBJ2-1, reads KAGVTQTPRYLIKTRGQQVTLSCSPISGHRSVSWYQQTPGQGLQFLFEYFSETQRNKGNFPGRFSGRQFSNSRSEMNVSTLELGDSALYLCASSLVGPSGRHEQFFGPGTRLTVL.

At least ten counts were recorded for this clonotype. The chain joins TRBV5-1 to TRBJ2-7; 8 nucleotides align to TRBD1. The germline gives CDR1 SGHRS, CDR2 YFSETQ. The length of the CDR3 is 15 residues. The V segment lost 0 bases and the J segment 10 bases; nucleotides outside the gene matches: 12. The CDR3, as DNA: TGCGCCAGCAGCTTGGGAGGACAGGGCCTTGGATTTCAGTACTTC. It translates to CASSLGGQGLGFQYF.

The rearrangement joins TRBV20-1 to TRBJ2-7; D possibly corresponds to TRBD1 (6 bases). Germline CDR1 DFQATT, CDR2 SNEGSKA (reference sequence). CDR3 length equals 11 residues. The V end lost 4 bases, the J end lost 4 bases, and 8 bases lay between the germline ends. This chain's CDR3 is CSAIRGYEQYF. CDR3 DNA sequence: TGCAGTGCTATCAGGGGTTACGAGCAGTACTTC.

This clonotype showed up just a few times. J is TRBJ2-5 and V is TRBV16; 7 bases align to TRBD1. CDR3 length equals 14 residues. Germline assignment: CDR1 KGHSY and CDR2 FQNENV. V trimming: 0 bases; J trimming: 4 bases; junction bases outside the gene matches: 2. CDR3 DNA: TGTGCCAGCAGCCAATCAAGGGGGCGAGAGACCCAGTACTTC. Translating it yields CASSQSRGRETQYF.

This clonotype was observed at least ten times. This sequence joins TRBV5-6 and TRBJ2-7; 7 bases match TRBD1. The V gene's germline CDR1 is SGHDT and CDR2 YYEEEE. V shed 0 bases, J shed 4 bases, and the junction held 4 bases outside the gene matches. The CDR3 runs 14 residues. The CDR3 here is CASSLDNRGYEQYF. In DNA form, the CDR3 reads TGTGCCAGCAGCTTGGATAACAGGGGTTACGAGCAGTACTTC.

This sequence joins TRBV6-1 and TRBJ2-2; 7 bases agree with TRBD1. The CDR3 is 15 residues long. Germline loops: CDR1 MNHNS, CDR2 SASEGT. J lost 3 bases, V lost 8 bases, and 9 bases had no gene match. As DNA, the CDR3 is TGTGCCAGCCCAAAGACAGGGTCACACACCGGGGAGCTGTTTTTT. It translates to CASPKTGSHTGELFF.

V gene TRBV11-2 combines with J gene TRBJ2-7; 7 bases are shared with TRBD2. Germline loops: CDR1 SGHAT, CDR2 FQNNGV. The V gene end was trimmed by 2 bases and the J gene end by 6 bases; junction bases not matched to a gene: 1. The CDR3 contains 12 residues. CDR3 amino acids: CASSLLAAEQYF. The CDR3 DNA reads as TGTGCCAGCAGCTTACTAGCGGCCGAGCAGTACTTC. Full variable domain (rest looked up from reference TRBV11-2 and TRBJ2-7): EAGVAQSPRYKIIEKRQSVAFWCNPISGHATLYWYQQILGQGPKLLIQFQNNGVVDDSQLPKDRFSAERLKGVDSTLKIQPAKLEDSAVYLCASSLLAAEQYFGPGTRLTVT.

This rearrangement joins TRBV6-5 to TRBJ1-1; D perhaps matches TRBD1 (6 bases). CDR1 is MNHEY, CDR2 SVGAGI, per germline. V was shortened by 4 bases and J by 5 bases, with 17 bases between the two germline ends. The length of the CDR3 is 15 residues. The CDR3 DNA is TGTGCCAGCAGTTCACAAGGGGGTGGGGGAACTGAAGCTTTCTTT. This translates into CASSSQGGGGTEAFF.

This chain uses TRBV5-6 with TRBJ2-5; tentative D call: TRBD2 (5 bases). CDR3 length equals 16 residues. Germline V gives CDR1 SGHDT, CDR2 YYEEEE. Trimming shortened V by 0 bases and J by 4 bases, and 16 bases separated the two germline ends. CDR3 coding DNA: TGTGCCAGCAGCTTGGTAGGGTATGCAGGAGGAGAGACCCAGTACTTC. It is translated as CASSLVGYAGGETQYF.

The table lists this clonotype with a few counts. The chain uses TRBV6-2 or TRBV6-3 and TRBJ2-1, with D tentatively TRBD2 (7 bases). Germline CDR1 and CDR2: MNHEY and SVGEGT. CDR3 length: 18 residues. V lost 0 bases and J 0 bases, leaving 15 bases between the germline ends. The chain's CDR3 is CASSYSSGGHLSYNEQFF. The CDR3 coding sequence is TGTGCCAGCAGTTACTCGTCGGGGGGCCACCTCTCCTACAATGAGCAGTTCTTC.

This clonotype was counted a few times. The rearrangement joins TRBV7-6 to TRBJ2-1, with D unclear. The CDR3 has 13 residues. V shed 1 base and J shed 4 bases, with 5 bases lying between them. Germline loops: CDR1 SGHVS, CDR2 FNYEAQ. CDR3 bases: TGTGCCAGCAGCTTAGTGGCATACAATGAGCAGTTCTTC. Translating it yields CASSLVAYNEQFF.

This clonotype was counted only a few times. The rearrangement joins TRBV6-1 to TRBJ2-1; 10 bases map to TRBD2. The CDR3 is 16 residues long. The junction had 8 bases not matched to a gene; V was cut back by 5 bases and J by 4 bases. Germline assignment: CDR1 MNHNS and CDR2 SASEGT. DNA of the CDR3: TGTGCCAGCAGTCGTCGACTAGCGGGCCTATACAATGAGCAGTTCTTC. Protein sequence: CASSRRLAGLYNEQFF.

This clonotype was picked up a small number of times. This sequence joins TRBV5-1 and TRBJ2-7; 7 bases align to TRBD1. Germline-derived CDR1 and CDR2 are SGHRS and YFSETQ. CDR3 length: 15 amino acids. V lost 4 bases, J lost 6 bases, and 13 bases stayed unmatched. The CDR3 protein is CASSREQGSISEQYF. CDR3 bases: TGCGCCAGCAGCCGTGAACAGGGGTCGATCTCCGAGCAGTACTTC. The whole variable domain, filled in from reference TRBV5-1 and TRBJ2-7, reads KAGVTQTPRYLIKTRGQQVTLSCSPISGHRSVSWYQQTPGQGLQFLFEYFSETQRNKGNFPGRFSGRQFSNSRSEMNVSTLELGDSALYLCASSREQGSISEQYFGPGTRLTVT.

The V gene is TRBV7-2, the J gene TRBJ2-2; 9 bases are a match to TRBD2. V gave up 5 bases and J gave up 1 base; unmatched junction bases: 5. This CDR3 is 16 amino acids long. Germline loops: CDR1 SGHTA, CDR2 FQGNSA. CDR3 bases: TGTGCCAGCAGCCACCGGCGGGAGGGGAACACCGGGGAGCTGTTTTTT. Translating it yields CASSHRREGNTGELFF.

Note on this clonotype: One end of the junction varies from germline; a read error may be responsible. This sequence joins TRBV20-1 and TRBJ2-7; 9 positions agree with TRBD2. The CDR3 is made up of 17 amino acids. Germline V lookup: CDR1 DFQATT, CDR2 SNEGSKA (reference sequence). The CDR3 DNA sequence: TGCTGTGCTAGAGATGTTCTTGGACTAGCGAGATCCTACGAGCAGTACTTC. Its protein product is CCARDVLGLARSYEQYF.

The rearrangement links TRBV2 to TRBJ2-5; D is ambiguous. The CDR3 loop spans 11 amino acids. Germline CDR1 SNHLY, CDR2 FYNNEI. V was pared by 7 bases and J by 5 bases, with 8 bases between. The CDR3 sequence is CASNQQETQYF. As DNA, the CDR3 is TGTGCCAGCAACCAGCAGGAGACCCAGTACTTC.

The rearrangement uses TRBV7-9 and TRBJ2-7; perhaps D is TRBD1 or TRBD2 (6 bases each). Between the trimmed V and J ends, which lost 1 base and 6 bases, there was a span of 10 bases. Per the germline V gene, CDR1 is SEHNR and CDR2 is FQNEAQ (reference sequence). The length of the CDR3 is 13 residues. The CDR3 here is CASSLDGGGEQYF. The CDR3 region has the DNA TGTGCCAGCAGCTTAGATGGAGGGGGCGAGCAGTACTTC.

The J gene is TRBJ2-2, the V gene TRBV24-1; 9 positions match TRBD1. Germline lookup yields CDR1 KGHDR and CDR2 SFDVKD. CDR3 length: 20 amino acids. Trimming cost V 2 bases and J 6 bases; bases outside gene matches: 18. The CDR3 DNA sequence: TGTGCCACCAGTGATTCAGTCTTCCTTGCCGGGACAGGGAAGTCCGGGGAGCTGTTTTTT. This codes for CATSDSVFLAGTGKSGELFF.

This clonotype was detected a few times. The chain combines TRBV4-3 with TRBJ2-7, with D possibly matching TRBD1 (6 bases). The CDR3 loop spans 15 amino acids. In germline, CDR1 is LGHNA, CDR2 YSLEER. Deletions cut 0 bases from V and 2 bases from J, with 11 bases between. CDR3 nucleotides: TGCGCCAGCAGCCAAGAAGCGACAGGCCCCTACGAGCAGTACTTC. Its translation: CASSQEATGPYEQYF.

The chain is built from TRBV5-5 and TRBJ1-2; D is possibly TRBD1 (5 bases). V was clipped by 1 base and J by 2 bases, with 21 bases between them. This CDR3 is built from 18 residues. The germline V gene has CDR1 SGHKS and CDR2 YYEKEE (reference sequence). This CDR3 is CASSLMDTIRTKNYGYTF. The CDR3 DNA reads TGTGCCAGCAGCTTGATGGACACCATCCGGACTAAAAACTATGGCTACACCTTC.

The rearrangement links TRBV18 to TRBJ2-3; D is possibly TRBD2 (6 bases). Trimming shortened V by 0 bases and J by 1 base, and 8 bases separated the two germline ends. This CDR3 has 15 amino acids. Germline CDR1 and CDR2: KGHSH and LQKENI. The CDR3 sequence: CASSPPGGGTDTQYF. CDR3 nucleotide sequence: TGTGCCAGCTCACCACCCGGGGGTGGCACAGATACGCAGTATTTT. The complete variable domain, with remaining parts taken from reference TRBV18 and TRBJ2-3, reads NAGVMQNPRHLVRRRGQEARLRCSPMKGHSHVYWYRQLPEEGLKFMVYLQKENIIDESGMPKERFSAEFPKEGPSILRIQQVVRGDSAAYFCASSPPGGGTDTQYFGPGTRLTVL.

The chain joins TRBV5-1 to TRBJ2-1; TRBD2 might be the D (6 bases). The CDR3 is 13 amino acids. Trimming took 6 bases from V and 7 from J, leaving 14 bases between them. In germline, CDR1 is SGHRS, CDR2 YFSETQ. The CDR3 loop is CASTTDSGNEQFF. The CDR3, as DNA: TGCGCCAGCACCACTGATAGCGGAAATGAGCAGTTCTTC. Complete variable domain (other parts from reference TRBV5-1 and TRBJ2-1): KAGVTQTPRYLIKTRGQQVTLSCSPISGHRSVSWYQQTPGQGLQFLFEYFSETQRNKGNFPGRFSGRQFSNSRSEMNVSTLELGDSALYLCASTTDSGNEQFFGPGTRLTVL.

A few counts support this clonotype. A much more abundant neighbour one base away suggests this may be a read error. The chain combines TRBV12-3 or TRBV12-4 with TRBJ2-5; perhaps TRBD2 as D (6 bases). CDR3 size: 14 residues. The CDR3 bases are TGTGCCGGCAGTTTGGGAGGACTCCAAGAGACCCAGTACTTC. Amino acids: CAGSLGGLQETQYF.

This clonotype was observed a handful of times. The V and J genes are TRBV29-1 and TRBJ2-5, with 7 bases aligning to TRBD1. Trimming cost V 4 bases and J 5 bases; bases outside gene matches: 10. Germline values: CDR1 SQVTM, CDR2 ANQGSEA. This CDR3 has 14 residues. CDR3 residues: CSVGQGGSGETQYF. The DNA for the CDR3 is TGCAGCGTTGGACAGGGTGGGTCGGGTGAGACCCAGTACTTC.

In this sample, this clonotype turned up a few times. The chain joins TRBV10-3 to TRBJ2-6; D is ambiguous. The V end was cut by 4 bases, the J end by 0 bases, with 7 bases between. CDR1 is ENHRY and CDR2 is SYGVKD in the germline V gene. The CDR3 sequence is 15 residues long. The CDR3 DNA reads as TGTGCCATCAGTGTTGGGAACTCTGGGGCCAACGTCCTGACTTTC. Its protein product is CAISVGNSGANVLTF.

The V call is TRBV28, the J call TRBJ1-6; D perhaps matches TRBD1 (6 bases). Germline CDR1 is MDHEN and CDR2 is SYDVKM. The CDR3 totals 14 residues. Trimming stripped 5 bases from V and 9 bases from J, with 14 bases between. The CDR3 reads CASSLWDIVSPLHF. The CDR3 DNA is TGTGCCAGCAGTCTGTGGGACATCGTTTCACCCCTCCACTTT. Supplemented by reference TRBV28 and TRBJ1-6, the full variable domain reads DVKVTQSSRYLVKRTGEKVFLECVQDMDHENMFWYRQDPGLGLRLIYFSYDVKMKEKGDIPEGYSVSREKKERFSLILESASTNQTSMYLCASSLWDIVSPLHFGNGTRLTVT.